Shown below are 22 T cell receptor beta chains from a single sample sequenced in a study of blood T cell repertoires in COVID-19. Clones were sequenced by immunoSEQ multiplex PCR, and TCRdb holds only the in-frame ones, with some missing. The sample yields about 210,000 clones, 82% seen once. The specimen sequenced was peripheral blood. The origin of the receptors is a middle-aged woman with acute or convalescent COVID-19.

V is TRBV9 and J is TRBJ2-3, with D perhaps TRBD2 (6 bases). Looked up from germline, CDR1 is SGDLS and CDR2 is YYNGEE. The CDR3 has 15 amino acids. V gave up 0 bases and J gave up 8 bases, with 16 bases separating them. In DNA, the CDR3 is TGTGCCAGCAGCGTAGGGACTACCCAAGGCGGTACGCAGTATTTT. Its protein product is CASSVGTTQGGTQYF.

The CDR3 region has the DNA TGTGCCAGCTCGCAAATGGGCGCCTTCGATTCACCCCTCCACTTT. This translates into CASSQMGAFDSPLHF. The chain combines TRBV18 with TRBJ1-6; D call uncertain. V was cut by 6 bases and J by 8 bases, with 17 bases left in between. CDR1 and CDR2 from the germline V gene are KGHSH and LQKENI. CDR3 length equals 15 residues.

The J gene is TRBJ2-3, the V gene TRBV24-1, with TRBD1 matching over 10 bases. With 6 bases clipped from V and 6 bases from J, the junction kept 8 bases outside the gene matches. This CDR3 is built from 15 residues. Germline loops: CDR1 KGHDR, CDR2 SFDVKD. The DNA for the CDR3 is TGTGCCACCAGTCATGGGACAGGGGATGTGGATACGCAGTATTTT. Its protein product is CATSHGTGDVDTQYF.

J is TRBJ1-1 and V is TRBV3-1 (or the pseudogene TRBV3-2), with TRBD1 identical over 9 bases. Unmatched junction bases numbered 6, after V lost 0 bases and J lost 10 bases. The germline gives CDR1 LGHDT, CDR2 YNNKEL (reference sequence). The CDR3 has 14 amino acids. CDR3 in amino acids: CASSQDLGQGTAFF. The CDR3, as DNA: TGTGCCAGCAGCCAAGATCTAGGACAGGGGACAGCTTTCTTT.

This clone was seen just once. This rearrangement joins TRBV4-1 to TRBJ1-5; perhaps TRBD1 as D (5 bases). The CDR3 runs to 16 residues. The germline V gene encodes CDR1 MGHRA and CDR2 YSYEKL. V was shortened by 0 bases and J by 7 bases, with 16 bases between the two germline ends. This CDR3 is CASSQENPQGGQPQHF. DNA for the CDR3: TGCGCCAGCAGCCAAGAGAACCCCCAGGGAGGCCAGCCCCAGCATTTT.

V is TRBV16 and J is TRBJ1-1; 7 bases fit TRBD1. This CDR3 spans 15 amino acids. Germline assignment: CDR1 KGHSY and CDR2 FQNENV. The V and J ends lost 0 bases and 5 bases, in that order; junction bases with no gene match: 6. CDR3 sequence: CASSQSRAQGTEAFF. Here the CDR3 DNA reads TGTGCCAGCAGCCAATCAAGAGCACAGGGGACTGAAGCTTTCTTT. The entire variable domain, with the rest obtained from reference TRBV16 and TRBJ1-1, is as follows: GEEVAQTPKHLVRGEGQKAKLYCAPIKGHSYVFWYQQVLKNEFKFLISFQNENVFDETGMPKERFSAKCLPNSPCSLEIQATKLEDSAVYFCASSQSRAQGTEAFFGQGTRLTVV.

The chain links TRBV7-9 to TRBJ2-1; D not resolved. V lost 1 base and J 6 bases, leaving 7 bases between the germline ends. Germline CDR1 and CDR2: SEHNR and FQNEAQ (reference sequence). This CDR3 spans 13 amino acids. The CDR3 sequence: CASSLGASNEQFF. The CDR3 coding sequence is TGTGCCAGCAGCTTAGGTGCTAGCAATGAGCAGTTCTTC.

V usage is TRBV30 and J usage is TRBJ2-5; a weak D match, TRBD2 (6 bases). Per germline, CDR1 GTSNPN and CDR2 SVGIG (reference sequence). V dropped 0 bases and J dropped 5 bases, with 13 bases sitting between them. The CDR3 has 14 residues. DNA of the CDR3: TGTGCCTGGAGTGTTGGGGGGATGGGGGAGACCCAGTACTTC. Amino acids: CAWSVGGMGETQYF.

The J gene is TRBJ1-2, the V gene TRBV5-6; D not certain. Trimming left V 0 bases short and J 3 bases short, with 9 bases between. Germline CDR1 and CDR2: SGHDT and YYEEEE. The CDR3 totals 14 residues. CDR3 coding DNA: TGTGCCAGCAGCTTGGACAGAACCTACTATGGCTACACCTTC. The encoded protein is CASSLDRTYYGYTF.

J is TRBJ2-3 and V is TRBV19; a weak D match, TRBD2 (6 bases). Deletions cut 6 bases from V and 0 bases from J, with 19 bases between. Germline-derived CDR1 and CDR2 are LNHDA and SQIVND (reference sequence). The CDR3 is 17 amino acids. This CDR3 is CASSLRDTLFSTDTQYF. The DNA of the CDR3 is TGTGCCAGTAGCCTGCGGGATACCCTGTTTAGCACAGATACGCAGTATTTT.

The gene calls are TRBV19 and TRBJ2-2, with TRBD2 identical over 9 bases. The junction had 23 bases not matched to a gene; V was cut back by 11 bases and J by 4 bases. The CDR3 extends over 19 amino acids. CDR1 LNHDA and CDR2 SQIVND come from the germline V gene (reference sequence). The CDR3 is CARRRPGGGGQAFTGELFF. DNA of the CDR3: TGTGCCCGTCGCCGCCCGGGCGGGGGGGGCCAAGCCTTCACCGGGGAGCTGTTTTTT.

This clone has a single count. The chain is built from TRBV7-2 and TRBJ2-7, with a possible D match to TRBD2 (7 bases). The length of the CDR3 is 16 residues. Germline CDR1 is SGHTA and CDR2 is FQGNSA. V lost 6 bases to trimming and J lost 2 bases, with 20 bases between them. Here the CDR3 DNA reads TGTGCCAGCAGTCGAGAGGGGGGGGCCTCGACCTACGAGCAGTACTTC. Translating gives CASSREGGASTYEQYF.

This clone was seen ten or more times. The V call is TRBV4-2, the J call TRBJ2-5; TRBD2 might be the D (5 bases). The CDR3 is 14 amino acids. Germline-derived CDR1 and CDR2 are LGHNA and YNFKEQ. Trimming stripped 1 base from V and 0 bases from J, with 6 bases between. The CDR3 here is CASSQAEDQETQYF. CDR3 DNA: TGTGCCAGCAGCCAAGCGGAGGACCAAGAGACCCAGTACTTC.

CDR3 sequence reads: CASSDLQGADTQYF. The CDR3 DNA sequence: TGTGCCAGCAGTGATCTACAGGGGGCGGATACGCAGTATTTT. The chain uses TRBV25-1 and TRBJ2-3; 9 bases are a match to TRBD1. Germline CDR1 is MGHDK and CDR2 is SYGVNS. V was pared by 3 bases and J by 6 bases, with 4 bases of the junction left unmatched. The length of the CDR3 is 14 residues.

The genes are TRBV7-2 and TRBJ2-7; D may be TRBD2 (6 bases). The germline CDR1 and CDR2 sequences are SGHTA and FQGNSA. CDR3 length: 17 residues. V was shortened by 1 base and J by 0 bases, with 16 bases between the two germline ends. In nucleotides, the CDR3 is TGTGCCAGCAGCTTAGACAAAGGCGGGAAGAGCTCCTACGAGCAGTACTTC. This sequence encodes CASSLDKGGKSSYEQYF.

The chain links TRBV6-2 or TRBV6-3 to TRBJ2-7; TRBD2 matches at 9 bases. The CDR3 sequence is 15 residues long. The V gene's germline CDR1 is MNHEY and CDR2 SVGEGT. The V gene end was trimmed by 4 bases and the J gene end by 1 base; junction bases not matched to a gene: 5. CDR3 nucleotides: TGTGCCAGCAGTTTTGCAGCGGGGGGATCCTACGAGCAGTACTTC. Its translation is CASSFAAGGSYEQYF.

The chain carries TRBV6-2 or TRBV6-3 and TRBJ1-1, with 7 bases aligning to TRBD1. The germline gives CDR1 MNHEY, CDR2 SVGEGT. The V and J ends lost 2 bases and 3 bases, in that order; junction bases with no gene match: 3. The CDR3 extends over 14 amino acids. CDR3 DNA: TGTGCCAGCAGTTACCCGGGACAGTACACTGAAGCTTTCTTT. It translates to CASSYPGQYTEAFF.

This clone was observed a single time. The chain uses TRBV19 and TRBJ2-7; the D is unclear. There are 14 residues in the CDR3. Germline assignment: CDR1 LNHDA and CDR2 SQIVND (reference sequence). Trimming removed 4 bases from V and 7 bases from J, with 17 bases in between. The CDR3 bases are TGTGCCAGTAGTACAGCGATTTACTCTGGGGAGCAGTACTTC. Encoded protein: CASSTAIYSGEQYF.

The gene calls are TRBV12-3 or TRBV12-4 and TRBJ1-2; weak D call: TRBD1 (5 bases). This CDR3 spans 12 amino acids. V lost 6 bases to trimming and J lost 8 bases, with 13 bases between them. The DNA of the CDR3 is TGTGCCAGCAGCTTAATCCCAGGGGGCTACACCTTC. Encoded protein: CASSLIPGGYTF.

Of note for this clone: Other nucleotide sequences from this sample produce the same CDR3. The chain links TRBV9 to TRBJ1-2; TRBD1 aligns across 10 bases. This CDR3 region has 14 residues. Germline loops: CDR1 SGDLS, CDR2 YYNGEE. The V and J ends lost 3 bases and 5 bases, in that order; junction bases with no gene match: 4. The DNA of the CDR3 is TGTGCCAGCAGCGCCGGACAGGGGGGGTATGGCTACACCTTC. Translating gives CASSAGQGGYGYTF.

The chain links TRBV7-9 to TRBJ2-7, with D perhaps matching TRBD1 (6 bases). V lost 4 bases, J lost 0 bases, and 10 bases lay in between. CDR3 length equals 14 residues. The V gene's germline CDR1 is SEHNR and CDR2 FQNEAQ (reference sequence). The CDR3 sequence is CASSSTGFSYEQYF. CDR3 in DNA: TGTGCCAGCAGCTCGACAGGTTTCTCCTACGAGCAGTACTTC.

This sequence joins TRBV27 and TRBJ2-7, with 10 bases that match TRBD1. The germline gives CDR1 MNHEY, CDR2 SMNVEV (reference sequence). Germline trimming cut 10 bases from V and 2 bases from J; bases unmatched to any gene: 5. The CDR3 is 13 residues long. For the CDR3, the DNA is TGTGCCACCGGGACAGGGGCTCCCTACGAGCAGTACTTC. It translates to CATGTGAPYEQYF.